These 21 T cell receptor beta chains were all obtained from the same sample, sequenced in a study of T cell repertoires in cytomegalovirus infection. TCRdb reprocessed the reads with MiXCR, giving one entry per CDR3 protein. The sample contains around 770,000 distinct CDR3 sequences, roughly 28% of which appear only once. What these receptors recognize is not known. This specimen was cultured CD8+ T cells from PBMCs, taken from culture after CMV antigen stimulation. The receptors were sampled from a human donor in good health (CMV status not recorded). Some clones in this sample may be carry-over from other donors' samples.

The sample holds a few counts of this clonotype. The rearrangement joins TRBV12-3 or TRBV12-4 to TRBJ2-1, with 9 bases lining up with TRBD2. Trimming at V came to 4 bases and at J to 5 bases, leaving 9 bases not matched to a gene. The CDR3 runs 16 residues. CDR3 residues: CASSSPIAGENNEQFF. The CDR3 bases are TGTGCCAGCAGTTCTCCAATAGCGGGGGAGAACAATGAGCAGTTCTTC.

This clonotype has a handful of counts. V gene TRBV11-3 combines with J gene TRBJ2-3; TRBD1 agrees at 8 bases. J was trimmed by 1 base and V by 3 bases; bases with no gene match: 9. This CDR3 spans 17 amino acids. CDR1 and CDR2 (germline): SGHNT, YENEEA. CDR3 DNA sequence: TGTGCCAGCAGCTTCCGGACAGGGTCTGGCGGCACAGATACGCAGTATTTT. Protein: CASSFRTGSGGTDTQYF. The full variable domain, in which reference TRBV11-3 and TRBJ2-3 provide the parts outside the CDR3, is EAGVVQSPRYKIIEKKQPVAFWCNPISGHNTLYWYLQNLGQGPELLIRYENEEAVDDSQLPKDRFSAERLKGVDSTLKIQPAELGDSAVYLCASSFRTGSGGTDTQYFGPGTRLTVL.

CDR3 protein: CASSTDHFEQYF. The CDR3 DNA is TGTGCCAGCAGTACGGACCATTTTGAGCAGTACTTC. The V and J genes are TRBV12-3 or TRBV12-4 and TRBJ2-7; D remains unclear. V was cut by 5 bases and J by 7 bases, with 12 bases left in between. CDR3 length equals 12 residues.

The chain links TRBV19 to TRBJ1-1, with 10 bases that match TRBD1. V lost 5 bases and J lost 1; bases outside the gene matches: 4. This CDR3 is 15 amino acids long. Germline V gives CDR1 LNHDA, CDR2 SQIVND (reference sequence). The CDR3 sequence is CASSAWDRGNTEAFF. DNA of the CDR3: TGTGCCAGTAGTGCATGGGACAGGGGGAACACTGAAGCTTTCTTT.

The V gene is TRBV7-9, the J gene TRBJ2-5; 7 bases match TRBD1. CDR1 is SEHNR and CDR2 is FQNEAQ in the germline V gene (reference sequence). There are 16 residues in the CDR3. V shed 1 base, J shed 5 bases, and the junction held 10 bases outside the gene matches. This chain's CDR3 is CASSLGRVRQGETQYF. In DNA form, the CDR3 reads TGTGCCAGCAGCTTAGGTCGGGTTAGACAGGGTGAGACCCAGTACTTC.

In this sample, this clonotype turned up a few times. V and J are TRBV10-3 and TRBJ1-1; no definite D call. Trimming shortened V by 3 bases and J by 1 base, and 3 bases separated the two germline ends. Germline-derived CDR1 and CDR2 are ENHRY and SYGVKD. The CDR3 spans 12 residues. This CDR3 reads CAISDRNTEAFF. Here the CDR3 DNA reads TGTGCCATCAGTGACAGGAACACTGAAGCTTTCTTT.

In nucleotides, the CDR3 is TGTGCCAGTAGTCAGCCGGGAGCCTACACCTTC. Protein: CASSQPGAYTF. This sequence joins TRBV19 and TRBJ1-2; D gene uncertain. CDR1 is LNHDA, CDR2 SQIVND, per germline (reference sequence). V lost 5 bases, J lost 10 bases, and 11 bases lay in between. There are 11 residues in the CDR3.

This clonotype was seen a handful of times. The chain's CDR3 is CASSLYRNTGIYGYTF. In DNA form, the CDR3 reads TGTGCCAGCAGCCTGTACAGAAATACAGGCATCTATGGCTACACCTTC. The V gene is TRBV5-6, the J gene TRBJ1-2; D is perhaps TRBD1 (5 bases). Trimming shortened V by 4 bases and J by 4 bases, and 20 bases separated the two germline ends. The germline V gene encodes CDR1 SGHDT and CDR2 YYEEEE. This CDR3 contains 16 residues.

The J gene is TRBJ2-1, the V gene TRBV11-1, with D possibly TRBD1 on 5 matching bases. Trimming pared 2 bases from V and 3 bases from J, leaving 17 bases between. The CDR3 length is 17 residues. Looked up from germline, CDR1 is SGHAT and CDR2 is FQDESV (reference sequence). The CDR3 protein is CASSLLVGQGGYNEQFF. As DNA, the CDR3 is TGTGCCAGCAGCTTATTAGTGGGGCAGGGCGGCTACAATGAGCAGTTCTTC.

J is TRBJ1-3 and V is TRBV20-1; D not resolved. This CDR3 has 11 residues. From germline, CDR1 is DFQATT and CDR2 SNEGSKA (reference sequence). V gave up 6 bases and J gave up 0 bases, with 3 bases separating them. CDR3 sequence (DNA): TGCAGTGCCAACTCTGGAAACACCATATATTTT. The encoded protein is CSANSGNTIYF.

This clonotype was counted ten times or more. This chain joins TRBV7-6 and TRBJ2-7, with D perhaps given as TRBD1 or TRBD2 (5 bases each). The ends were cut back, 5 bases at V and 2 bases at J, with 13 bases in the middle. This CDR3 is 14 amino acids long. The germline V gene has CDR1 SGHVS and CDR2 FNYEAQ. CDR3 in DNA: TGTGCCAGCAGCAAGACCGGGACCCCCTACGAGCAGTACTTC. It translates to CASSKTGTPYEQYF.

The chain joins TRBV7-3 to TRBJ1-5; 8 bases fit TRBD1. The junction had 10 bases not matched to a gene; V was cut back by 3 bases and J by 0 bases. Germline-derived CDR1 and CDR2 are SGHTA and FQGTGA. This CDR3 comprises 18 residues. The CDR3 sequence is CASSLGGTGDYSNQPQHF. In DNA form, the CDR3 reads TGTGCCAGCAGCTTGGGGGGGACAGGCGATTATAGCAATCAGCCCCAGCATTTT. The variable domain in full, completed from reference TRBV7-3 and TRBJ1-5, reads GAGVSQTPSNKVTEKGKYVELRCDPISGHTALYWYRQSLGQGPEFLIYFQGTGAADDSGLPNDRFFAVRPEGSVSTLKIQRTERGDSAVYLCASSLGGTGDYSNQPQHFGDGTRLSIL.

This clonotype has ten or more counts. V gene TRBV7-9 combines with J gene TRBJ1-3; D unresolved. CDR3 size: 16 residues. Between the trimmed V and J ends, which lost 0 bases and 0 bases, there was a span of 9 bases. Germline V gene sequence: CDR1 SEHNR, CDR2 FQNEAQ (reference sequence). The DNA of the CDR3 is TGTGCCAGCAGCTTAGCGCGTATCTACTCTGGAAACACCATATATTTT. Translation: CASSLARIYSGNTIYF.

The chain uses TRBV7-9 and TRBJ2-1, with 7 bases that match TRBD1. The ends lost 8 bases at V and 2 bases at J; junction bases unmatched: 6. Germline values: CDR1 SEHNR, CDR2 FQNEAQ (reference sequence). The CDR3 has 14 amino acids. The CDR3 here is CASALGGPYNEQFF. As DNA, the CDR3 is TGTGCCAGCGCCCTAGGGGGCCCCTACAATGAGCAGTTCTTC.

The chain has TRBV7-9 and TRBJ2-3; maybe TRBD1 (6 bases). Per germline, CDR1 SEHNR and CDR2 FQNEAQ (reference sequence). The V and J ends lost 5 bases and 2 bases respectively, with 11 bases between them. There are 14 residues in the CDR3. CDR3 sequence (DNA): TGTGCCAGCAGCACCCGGACAGTCACAGATACGCAGTATTTT. This codes for CASSTRTVTDTQYF.

The chain has TRBV6-6 and TRBJ1-2; no definite D call. V shed 5 bases and J shed 4 bases, with 17 bases lying between them. CDR1 MNHNY and CDR2 SVGAGI come from the germline V gene (reference sequence). The CDR3 runs 15 residues. CDR3 loop: CASSVESKAPYGYTF. The DNA for the CDR3 is TGTGCCAGCAGTGTCGAGAGTAAAGCACCCTATGGCTACACCTTC.

This clonotype was detected ten times or more. The chain employs TRBV7-6 and TRBJ1-1; D is undetermined. The CDR3 is made up of 14 amino acids. V shed 5 bases and J shed 1 base, with 11 bases lying between them. Per the germline V gene, CDR1 is SGHVS and CDR2 is FNYEAQ. Written as DNA, the CDR3 is TGTGCCAGCAGCGAATCCGGGTCGAACACTGAAGCTTTCTTT. Amino acids: CASSESGSNTEAFF.

This rearrangement joins TRBV18 to TRBJ2-2; D not certain. CDR3 length equals 16 residues. With 4 bases removed from V and 1 base from J, the gap between germline ends came to 13 bases. Germline lookup yields CDR1 KGHSH and CDR2 LQKENI. The CDR3 loop is CASSRSGLGNTGELFF. The CDR3 region has the DNA TGTGCCAGCTCACGATCCGGTTTGGGGAACACCGGGGAGCTGTTTTTT.

This clonotype appeared many times. The chain carries TRBV27 and TRBJ1-5; possible D gene TRBD1, 6 bases. CDR1 and CDR2 (germline): MNHEY, SMNVEV (reference sequence). The CDR3 contains 17 residues. Trimming took off 6 bases at V and 0 bases at J, with 18 bases between the two ends. The chain's CDR3 is CASRQGQTGYSNQPQHF. The CDR3 DNA reads TGTGCCAGCAGGCAGGGACAAACCGGTTATAGCAATCAGCCCCAGCATTTT.

This clonotype has more than one count but fewer than ten. This CDR3 reads CASRGSGRTPTGELFF. As DNA, the CDR3 is TGTGCCAGCAGGGGGAGTGGGCGGACTCCCACCGGGGAGCTGTTTTTT. The chain has TRBV7-9 and TRBJ2-2; possible D gene TRBD2, 5 bases. Trimming removed 6 bases at V and 4 bases at J, with 18 bases between. Germline V gene sequence: CDR1 SEHNR, CDR2 FQNEAQ (reference sequence). The CDR3 totals 16 residues.

There are many counts of this clonotype. The chain is built from TRBV12-3 or TRBV12-4 and TRBJ1-5, with D unresolved. Deletions cut 7 bases from V and 4 bases from J, with 20 bases between. The CDR3 has 16 residues. DNA of the CDR3: TGTGCCAGCACCGCCCCCGGCCCTCCCGGGAATCAGCCCCAGCATTTT. It encodes CASTAPGPPGNQPQHF.